This T cell receptor (beta chain) appears in the sequencing data of a study of vaccination effects on CD4 cells after COVID-19. TCRdb's copy holds only in-frame clones and misses some; the assay was immunoSEQ multiplex PCR. Of tens of thousands of clones detected, over 65% appear once; the ten largest clones hold roughly 3.5%. The CDR3 covers 18 residues. Concerning this clone itself: Its antigen is as yet unknown.

Upon completion of approximately ten days in culture, CD4+ T cells were isolated. Infection dated between March and December 2020, before the Alpha, Beta and Delta variants reached the United States. Vaccination of participants consisted of two doses of either the BNT162b2 or mRNA-1273 vaccine. The starting material was CD4+ T cells from PBMCs cultured without peptide, obtained after COVID-19 vaccination. The V call is TRBV21-1, the J call TRBJ1-2; TRBD1 is the table's D call and was not checked against the DNA. TRBV21-1 is a pseudogene segment. The TCR was taken from a human donor who had a prior SARS-CoV-2 infection. This CDR3 reads CASSKCPYRDPEDYGYTF. CDR3 nucleotides: TGTGCCAGCAGCAAATGTCCGTACAGGGACCCCGAGGACTATGGCTACACCTTC.